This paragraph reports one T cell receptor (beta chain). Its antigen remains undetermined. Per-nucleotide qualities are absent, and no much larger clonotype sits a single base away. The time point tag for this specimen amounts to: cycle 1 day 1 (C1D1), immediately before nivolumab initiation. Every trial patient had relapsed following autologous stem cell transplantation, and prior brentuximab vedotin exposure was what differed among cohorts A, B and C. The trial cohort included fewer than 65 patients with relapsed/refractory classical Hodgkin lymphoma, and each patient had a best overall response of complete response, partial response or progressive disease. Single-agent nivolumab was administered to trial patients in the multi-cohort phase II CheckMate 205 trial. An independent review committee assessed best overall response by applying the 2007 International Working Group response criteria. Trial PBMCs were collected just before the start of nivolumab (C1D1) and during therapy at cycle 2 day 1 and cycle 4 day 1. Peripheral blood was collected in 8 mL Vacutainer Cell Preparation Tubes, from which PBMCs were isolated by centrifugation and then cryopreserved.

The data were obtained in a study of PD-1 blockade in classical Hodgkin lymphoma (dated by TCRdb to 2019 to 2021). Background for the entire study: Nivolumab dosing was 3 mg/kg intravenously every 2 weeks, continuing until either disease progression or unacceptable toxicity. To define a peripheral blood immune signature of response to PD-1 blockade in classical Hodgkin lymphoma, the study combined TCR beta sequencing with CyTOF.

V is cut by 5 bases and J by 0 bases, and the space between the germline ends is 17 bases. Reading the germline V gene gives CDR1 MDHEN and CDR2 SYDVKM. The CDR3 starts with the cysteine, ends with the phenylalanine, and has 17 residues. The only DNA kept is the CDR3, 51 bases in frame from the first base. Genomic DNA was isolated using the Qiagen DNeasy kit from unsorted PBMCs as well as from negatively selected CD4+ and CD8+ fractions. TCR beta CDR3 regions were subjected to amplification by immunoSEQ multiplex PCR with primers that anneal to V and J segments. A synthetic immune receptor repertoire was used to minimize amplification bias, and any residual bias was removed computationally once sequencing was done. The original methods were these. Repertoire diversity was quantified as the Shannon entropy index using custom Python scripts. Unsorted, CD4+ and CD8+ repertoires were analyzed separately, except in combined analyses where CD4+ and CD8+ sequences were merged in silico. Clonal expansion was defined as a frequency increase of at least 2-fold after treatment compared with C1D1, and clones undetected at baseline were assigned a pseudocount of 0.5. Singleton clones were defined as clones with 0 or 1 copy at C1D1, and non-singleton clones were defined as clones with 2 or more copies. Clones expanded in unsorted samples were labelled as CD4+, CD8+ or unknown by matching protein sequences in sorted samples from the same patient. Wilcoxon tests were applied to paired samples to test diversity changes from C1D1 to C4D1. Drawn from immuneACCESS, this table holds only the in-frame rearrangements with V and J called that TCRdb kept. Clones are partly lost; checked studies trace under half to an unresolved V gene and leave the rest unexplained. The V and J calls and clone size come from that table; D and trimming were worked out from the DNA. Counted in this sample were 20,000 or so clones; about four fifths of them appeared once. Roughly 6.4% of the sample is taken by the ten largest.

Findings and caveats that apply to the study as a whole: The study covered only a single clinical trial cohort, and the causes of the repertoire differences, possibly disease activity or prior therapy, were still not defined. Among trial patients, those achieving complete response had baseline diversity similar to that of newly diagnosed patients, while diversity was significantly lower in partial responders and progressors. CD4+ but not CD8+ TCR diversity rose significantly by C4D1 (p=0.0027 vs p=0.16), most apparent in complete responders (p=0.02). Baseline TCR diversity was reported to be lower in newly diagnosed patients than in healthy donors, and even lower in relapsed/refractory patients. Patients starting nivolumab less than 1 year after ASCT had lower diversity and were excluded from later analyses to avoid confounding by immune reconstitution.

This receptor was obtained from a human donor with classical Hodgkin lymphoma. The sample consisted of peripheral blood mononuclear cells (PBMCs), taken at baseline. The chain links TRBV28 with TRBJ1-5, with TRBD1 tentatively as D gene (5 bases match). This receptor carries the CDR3 CASSKPGTVYSNQPQHF. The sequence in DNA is TGTGCCAGCAGTAAGCCCGGGACCGTTTATAGCAATCAGCCCCAGCATTTT.